This T cell receptor (beta chain) came from a study of blood T cells in healthy people across ages. Study outcomes and limitations: Leaving the PBMCs unsorted stopped any conclusive comparison of naive versus antigen-experienced cells.

With regard to this clonotype: Its specificity is unknown.

A second PCR, run for roughly 7 to 12 cycles, used a sample-barcoded 5' primer plus a J-beta primer mix. TCRdb re-called the 5' RACE reads through MiXCR, storing one row per CDR3 protein. Among about 640,000 distinct CDR3 sequences listed, under 70% were seen once. The germline V gene has CDR1 SEHNR and CDR2 FQNEAQ (reference sequence). Trimming shortened V by 2 bases and J by 2 bases, and 15 bases separated the two germline ends. The length of the CDR3 is 16 residues. The sequencing input was blood. The gene calls are TRBV7-9 and TRBJ2-5; a weak D match, TRBD2 (6 bases). This clonotype was obtained from a man aged 55 to 70 in good health. The CDR3 is CASSLPIVGGQETQYF. CDR3 DNA: TGTGCCAGCAGCTTACCTATCGTGGGGGGACAAGAGACCCAGTACTTC.